These T cell receptor beta chains were read from a single sample in a study of CD8 T cells in Susac syndrome. MiXCR, run by TCRdb on the immunoSEQ multiplex PCR reads, gives a single entry per CDR3 protein. The repertoire holds tens of thousands of distinct CDR3 sequences, with nearly 95% as singletons. The material sequenced was CD8+ T cells from PBMCs. Every receptor here comes from a human donor in good health. The CDR3 runs from the conserved cysteine through the conserved F or W. The D gene is left open where the match is weak. Size is omitted from some rows. Given values are once, few, many or a class for expanded clones.

>TRBD2|TRBJ2-3|.|TRBV5-5
CASSLGLAELTDTQYF
TGTGCCAGCAGCTTGGGACTAGCCGAGCTCACAGATACGCAGTATTTT
>TRBD2|TRBJ2-7|.|TRBV13
CASSLTSGGYEQYF
TGTGCCAGCAGCTTGACTAGCGGGGGATACGAGCAGTACTTC
>.|TRBJ2-3|.|TRBV9
CASSSEGGMPDTQYF
TGTGCCAGCAGCTCCGAAGGAGGGATGCCAGATACGCAGTATTTT
>.|TRBJ1-1|.|TRBV4-1
CASSQGVINTEAFF
TGCGCCAGCAGCCAAGGGGTCATCAACACTGAAGCTTTCTTT
>.|TRBJ2-7|.|TRBV12-5
CASGLDRIPYEQYF
TGTGCTAGTGGTTTAGACAGGATCCCCTACGAGCAGTACTTC
>.|TRBJ1-1|.|TRBV12-3/TRBV12-4
CASSLFQGNTEAFF
TGTGCCAGCAGTTTGTTTCAGGGGAACACTGAAGCTTTCTTT
>TRBD2|TRBJ2-3|.|TRBV7-9
CASSPKRLAGGLDTQYF
TGTGCCAGCAGCCCGAAGAGACTAGCGGGAGGGCTGGATACGCAGTATTTT
>TRBD1|TRBJ1-1|.|TRBV18
CASSPDWDSTNTEAFF
TGTGCCAGCTCACCCGATTGGGACAGCACGAACACTGAAGCTTTCTTT
>.|TRBJ2-7|few|TRBV7-9
CASSYSGAYEQYF
TGTGCCAGCAGTTACTCAGGGGCTTACGAGCAGTACTTC
>.|TRBJ2-3|.|TRBV2
CASSEGAVTDTQYF
TGTGCCAGCAGTGAAGGGGCGGTAACAGATACGCAGTATTTT
>.|TRBJ2-7|.|TRBV11-2
CASSSLRDDTYEQYF
TGTGCCAGCAGCAGTTTGCGGGACGATACCTACGAGCAGTACTTC
>TRBD1|TRBJ2-7|.|TRBV2
CASRTTGVGDEQYF
TGTGCCAGCAGGACGACAGGGGTGGGCGACGAGCAGTACTTC
>.|TRBJ2-1|.|TRBV20-1
CSARSRSGGYYNEQFF
TGCAGTGCTAGATCCCGATCGGGCGGGTACTACAATGAGCAGTTCTTC
>TRBD2|TRBJ2-3|.|TRBV6-5
CASNLASGRADTQYF
TGTGCCAGCAATCTGGCTAGCGGTAGGGCAGATACGCAGTATTTT
>TRBD2|TRBJ2-7|.|TRBV9
CASSESPGLAIYEQYF
TGTGCCAGCAGCGAATCTCCGGGACTAGCCATCTACGAGCAGTACTTC
>.|TRBJ1-1|.|TRBV9
CASSVVGNWEEGLNTEAFF
TGTGCCAGCAGCGTAGTGGGAAATTGGGAGGAGGGGCTGAACACTGAAGCTTTCTTT
>.|TRBJ2-1|.|TRBV10-1
CASSEGPGANNEQFF
TGCGCCAGCAGTGAAGGTCCGGGGGCGAACAATGAGCAGTTCTTC
>TRBD2|TRBJ2-5|once|TRBV29-1
CSVEDQLAGNEETQYF
TGCAGCGTTGAAGATCAGCTAGCGGGGAACGAAGAGACCCAGTACTTC
>.|TRBJ2-7|.|TRBV6-5
CASSYSTASSYEQYF
TGTGCCAGCAGTTACTCGACAGCGAGCTCCTACGAGCAGTACTTC
>TRBD1|TRBJ1-2|.|TRBV29-1
CSVDPGQANYGYTF
TGCAGCGTAGATCCGGGACAGGCGAACTATGGCTACACCTTC
>.|TRBJ2-1|.|TRBV6-5
CASSRTAYNEQFF
TGTGCCAGCAGCCGCACGGCCTACAATGAGCAGTTCTTC
>.|TRBJ2-1|.|TRBV9
CASSEEGSRGDNEQFF
TGTGCCAGCAGCGAGGAAGGTTCTCGAGGGGACAATGAGCAGTTCTTC
>TRBD2|TRBJ2-5|.|TRBV11-2
CASSFVPGLAGVYSQETQYF
TGTGCCAGCAGCTTTGTCCCGGGACTAGCGGGAGTTTACTCCCAAGAGACCCAGTACTTC
>TRBD2|TRBJ2-7|.|TRBV30
CAWSAPWEGFHEQYF
TGTGCCTGGAGTGCCCCTTGGGAGGGGTTCCACGAGCAGTACTTC
>.|TRBJ2-1|.|TRBV29-1
CSVGGAGSYNEQFF
TGCAGCGTTGGAGGGGCAGGATCTTACAATGAGCAGTTCTTC
>.|TRBJ1-2|.|TRBV7-6
CASSLPGHYGYTF
TGTGCCAGCAGCTTGCCAGGACACTATGGCTACACCTTC
>TRBD2|TRBJ2-4|.|TRBV3-1
CASSQDPSGPKNIQYF
TGTGCCAGCAGCCAAGACCCTAGCGGTCCCAAAAACATTCAGTACTTC
>.|TRBJ2-4|once|TRBV7-9
CASSLGKGETRAKNIQYF
TGTGCCAGCAGCTTAGGGAAGGGGGAGACCCGGGCCAAAAACATTCAGTACTTC
>TRBD2|TRBJ2-3|.|TRBV4-3
CASSSSTSGPADTQYF
TGCGCCAGCAGCTCGTCGACTAGCGGGCCCGCAGATACGCAGTATTTT
>.|TRBJ1-2|.|TRBV10-2
CASTQGGASYGYTF
TGCGCCAGCACCCAAGGGGGTGCCTCCTATGGCTACACCTTC
>.|TRBJ2-7|.|TRBV12-3/TRBV12-4
CASSLGAAGDVYEQYF
TGTGCCAGCAGTTTAGGAGCGGCAGGGGACGTCTACGAGCAGTACTTC
>.|TRBJ2-7|.|TRBV7-9
CASSLGHRTYEQYF
TGTGCCAGCAGCTTAGGTCACAGAACCTACGAGCAGTACTTC
>.|TRBJ2-1|.|TRBV19
CASSIVGLREIRNEQFF
TGTGCCAGTAGTATAGTGGGACTCAGGGAGATCCGAAATGAGCAGTTCTTC
>.|TRBJ1-2|.|TRBV6-6
CASSYSEGGFSYGYTF
TGTGCCAGCAGTTACTCCGAGGGGGGCTTTTCCTATGGCTACACCTTC
>TRBD2|TRBJ2-7|.|TRBV7-2
CASSPAVASGYEQYF
TGTGCCAGCAGCCCCGCGGTGGCTAGCGGGTACGAGCAGTACTTC
>TRBD1|TRBJ2-1|.|TRBV7-2
CASSLPRGTGSYNEQFF
TGTGCCAGCAGCTTACCGCGCGGGACAGGTTCCTACAATGAGCAGTTCTTC
>.|TRBJ2-7|.|TRBV7-9
CASSLSTNRDRFSYEQYF
TGTGCCAGCAGCTTGTCAACCAATCGGGACCGATTTTCCTACGAGCAGTACTTC
>.|TRBJ1-1|.|TRBV7-9
CASSFDTGIDTEAFF
TGTGCCAGCAGCTTCGATACAGGGATTGACACTGAAGCTTTCTTT
>.|TRBJ1-1|.|TRBV6-2/TRBV6-3
CASSSLRGMNTEAFF
TGTGCCAGCAGCTCACTCAGGGGAATGAACACTGAAGCTTTCTTT
>TRBD2|TRBJ2-5|.|TRBV11-2
CASSPGTSGPRGETQYF
TGTGCCAGCAGCCCCGGGACTAGCGGCCCTAGGGGGGAGACCCAGTACTTC
>.|TRBJ2-1|once|TRBV7-2
CASSLYAGTHNEQFF
TGTGCCAGCAGCTTATACGCGGGGACTCACAATGAGCAGTTCTTC
>.|TRBJ2-2|.|TRBV13
CASSLGGSTGELFF
TGTGCCAGCAGCTTAGGAGGGAGCACCGGGGAGCTGTTTTTT
>TRBD1|TRBJ1-5|.|TRBV3-1
CASSQDWDRKPQHF
TGTGCCAGCAGCCAAGATTGGGACAGAAAGCCCCAGCATTTT
>TRBD1|TRBJ2-1|.|TRBV24-1
CATSAGTGINEQFF
TGTGCCACCAGTGCTGGGACAGGGATTAATGAGCAGTTCTTC
>TRBD1|TRBJ1-1|.|TRBV6-5
CASSYRQGPEAFF
TGTGCCAGCAGTTATCGACAGGGGCCTGAAGCTTTCTTT
>.|TRBJ1-2|.|TRBV7-9
CASSVSEGDYGYTF
TGTGCCAGCAGCGTCAGCGAGGGGGACTATGGCTACACCTTC
>.|TRBJ1-5|.|TRBV19
CASSIGGQPQHF
TGTGCCAGTAGTATCGGTGGACAGCCCCAGCATTTT
>.|TRBJ2-2|.|TRBV27
CASSLVGLTGELFF
TGTGCCAGCAGTTTGGTGGGGCTGACCGGGGAGCTGTTTTTT
>.|TRBJ1-4|.|TRBV19
CASSWGNEKLFF
TGTGCCAGTAGTTGGGGTAATGAAAAACTGTTTTTT
>.|TRBJ1-2|.|TRBV4-1
CASSQAWDADGYTF
TGCGCCAGCAGCCAAGCTTGGGACGCCGATGGCTACACCTTC
>.|TRBJ1-2|.|TRBV9
CASSVVPLGSRGFDTF
TGTGCCAGCAGCGTTGTGCCCCTCGGTTCAAGGGGCTTCGACACCTTC
>.|TRBJ2-1|.|TRBV7-8
CASSLGPGSSYNEQFF
TGTGCCAGCAGCTTAGGTCCGGGCAGCTCCTACAATGAGCAGTTCTTC
>.|TRBJ2-3|.|TRBV7-8
CASNGRTSTDTQYF
TGTGCCAGCAACGGGCGGACTAGCACAGATACGCAGTATTTT
>TRBD2|TRBJ2-3|.|TRBV14
CASSPRGPPRLAGGTDTQYF
TGTGCCAGCAGCCCCCGCGGGCCCCCGAGACTAGCGGGAGGTACAGATACGCAGTATTTT
>.|TRBJ1-1|.|TRBV25-1
CASSEYEVGNWGAFF
TGTGCCAGCAGTGAATATGAGGTTGGGAACTGGGGAGCTTTCTTT
>TRBD2|TRBJ2-7|.|TRBV28
CASSLLWVGAGREVASGPHYEQYF
TGTGCCAGCAGTTTATTGTGGGTTGGGGCCGGCAGGGAGGTGGCTAGCGGGCCCCACTACGAGCAGTACTTC